Presented here are 3 T cell receptor beta chains from one specimen sequenced in a study of shared clonotypes between healthy human individuals. The table came from immunoSEQ multiplex PCR; TCRdb's copy has only in-frame clones and leaves some out. The sample lists fewer than 1 million clones, approximately 96% seen once, with around 0.21% in the top ten. Positively selected for CCR7, the CD45RO-negative cells used as naive CD8 cells excluded terminally differentiated effector memory CD45RA+ cells. The sequenced sample consisted of naive CD8+ T cells sorted from blood. The receptors derive from a man in his thirties or forties in good health.

The V gene is TRBV5-1, the J gene TRBJ2-1, with D unclear. Trimming left V 0 bases short and J 0 bases short, with 10 bases between. Germline assignment: CDR1 SGHRS and CDR2 YFSETQ. This CDR3 region has 16 residues. CDR3 DNA sequence: TGCGCCAGCAGCTTGGTCCTGGGTCACTCCTACAATGAGCAGTTCTTC. As protein: CASSLVLGHSYNEQFF. The full variable domain, completed using reference TRBV5-1 and TRBJ2-1, is KAGVTQTPRYLIKTRGQQVTLSCSPISGHRSVSWYQQTPGQGLQFLFEYFSETQRNKGNFPGRFSGRQFSNSRSEMNVSTLELGDSALYLCASSLVLGHSYNEQFFGPGTRLTVL.

CDR3 nucleotides: TGTGCCAGAAGCAACGGGACACCCAATCAGCCCCAGCATTTT. This sequence encodes CARSNGTPNQPQHF. The chain couples TRBV5-3 to TRBJ1-5; TRBD1 might be the D (6 bases). TRBV5-3 is an ORF for which the function is uncertain. The CDR3 is 14 amino acids. Trimming left V 4 bases short and J 3 bases short, with 11 bases between.

A note on this clone: Additional DNA sequences in this sample encode the identical CDR3. This sequence joins TRBV27 and TRBJ2-1; TRBD1 matches at 7 bases. From germline, CDR1 is MNHEY and CDR2 SMNVEV (reference sequence). V shed 3 bases, J shed 2 bases, and the junction held 1 base outside the gene matches. The CDR3 consists of 14 residues. As DNA, the CDR3 is TGTGCCAGCAGTTTGGACAGGACCTACAATGAGCAGTTCTTC. Its protein is CASSLDRTYNEQFF.